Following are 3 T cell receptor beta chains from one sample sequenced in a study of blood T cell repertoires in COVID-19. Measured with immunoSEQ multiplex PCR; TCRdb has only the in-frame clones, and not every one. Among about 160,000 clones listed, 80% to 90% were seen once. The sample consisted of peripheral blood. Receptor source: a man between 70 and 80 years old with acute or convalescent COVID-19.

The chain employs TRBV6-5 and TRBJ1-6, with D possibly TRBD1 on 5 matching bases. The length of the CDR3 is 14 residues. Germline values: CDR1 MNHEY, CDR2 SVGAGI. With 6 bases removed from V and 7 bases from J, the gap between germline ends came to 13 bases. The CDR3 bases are TGTGCCAGCAGGGTAGACAGTTACAATTCACCCCTCCACTTT. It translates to CASRVDSYNSPLHF.

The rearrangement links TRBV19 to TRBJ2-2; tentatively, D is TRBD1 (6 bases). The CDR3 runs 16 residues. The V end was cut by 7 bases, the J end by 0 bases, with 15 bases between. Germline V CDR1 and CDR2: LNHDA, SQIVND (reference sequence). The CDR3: CASIDLGAANTGELFF. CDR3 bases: TGTGCCAGTATAGACCTGGGGGCCGCGAACACCGGGGAGCTGTTTTTT.

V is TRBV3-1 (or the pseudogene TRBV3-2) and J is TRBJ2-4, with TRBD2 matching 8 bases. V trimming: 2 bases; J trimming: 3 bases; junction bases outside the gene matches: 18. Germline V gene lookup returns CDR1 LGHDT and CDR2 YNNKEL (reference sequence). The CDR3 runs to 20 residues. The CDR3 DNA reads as TGTGCCAGCAGCCAACCCAGGGGTGGGAGAGCGGGAGTTGTCAAAAACATTCAGTACTTC. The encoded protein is CASSQPRGGRAGVVKNIQYF.